This T cell receptor beta chain derives from a study of radiotherapy plus CTLA-4 blockade in lung cancer. Assay: immunoSEQ multiplex PCR; the TCRdb copy retains only in-frame clones and omits some. The sample includes about 55,000 clones, about 80% of them seen just once. The length of the CDR3 is 16 residues. After removal of 1 base from V and 6 bases from J, the junction contained 5 bases not matched to a gene. CDR1 and CDR2 from the germline V gene are LGHNT and FRNRAP. This clone appeared a few times. Focal radiation plus CTLA-4 blockade with ipilimumab was administered to patients who had chemo-refractory metastatic non-small-cell lung cancer.

J is TRBJ2-3 and V is TRBV12-5; 12 bases agree with TRBD2. The sequence was obtained from a human donor with non-small cell lung cancer whose response to radiotherapy plus ipilimumab could not be evaluated. The source material was peripheral blood, sampled from a patient treated with radiotherapy plus ipilimumab. CDR3 region: CASGLGLAGEGDTQYF. In DNA form, the CDR3 reads TGTGCTAGTGGTTTGGGACTAGCGGGAGAAGGGGATACGCAGTATTTT.